What follows describes a single TCR beta chain. This clonotype was seen a handful of times. This receptor's antigen is unknown. Within one base of it there is no much larger clone, and no base qualities were kept. Receptors were amplified or captured by 5' RACE. Sequencing took place on an Illumina HiSeq 2500. A second PCR of roughly 6 to 11 cycles was run with a J-beta primer mix and a sample-barcoded 5' primer. A template-switch 5' adaptor carrying 12 random nucleotides introduced a unique molecular identifier onto each TCR beta cDNA molecule. Each sample yielded at least 3 million CDR3-containing paired-end reads. First-strand cDNA was synthesized from all RNA with the Mint cDNA synthesis kit, primed by a TRBC-specific oligonucleotide. Following uracil-DNA glycosylase treatment, a first 18-cycle PCR with universal primers M1SS and BC2_uni_R was performed on all cDNA. The study's own analysis went as follows. Normalization of each sample was performed by random selection of 1 million high-quality reads, each carrying a distinct molecular identifier. Instead of being binned into consensus sequences, reads with shared molecular identifiers were discarded. MiTCR, run with a Q25 quality threshold and the strictest error-elimination algorithm, handled CDR3 identification, clonotype clustering and error correction. A nonparametric unseen species model with Euler transformation was used to estimate a lower bound on total TCR beta diversity. The public sequencing data were trimmed at Q25 with fastp and processed into clonotypes with MiXCR by TCRdb, which kept only in-frame beta chains. One record per CDR3 amino acid sequence lists the most common genes and DNA. TCRdb's processing, not the authors' own work, is the source of the V and J calls. The table for this sample lists around 990,000 distinct CDR3 sequences; about 25% of them were counted only once. The ten biggest clones cover 0.65% to 0.95% of the sample.

The data derive from a study of blood T cells in healthy people across ages (dated by TCRdb to the mid-2010s). Context from the whole study: Template switching captured roughly one uniquely barcoded TCR beta cDNA molecule per two T cells in model experiments. Two additional independent replicas of 1 million unique cDNA reads from the same blood draw were analyzed for two donors (one aged 18 to 29 and one aged 80 or older). The donors were split into four age groups: young (average roughly 15 years), middle-aged (more than 35), aged (approximately 60) and long-lived (over 75). The study measured age-related changes in TCR beta repertoire diversity using deep sequencing normalized with unique cDNA molecular identifiers.

Findings and caveats that apply to the study as a whole: Observed TCR beta diversity correlated strongly with the percentage of naive T cells measured by flow cytometry. Because the CMV infection status of the donors was unknown, age-related changes in expanded clonotypes may potentially have been confounded. As age increased, observed TCR beta diversity per million T cells dropped in a roughly linear way, and a significant reduction was already evident by age around 41. Compared with the aged group, the long-lived group had more naive CD4+ T cells, fewer expanded clones and increased TCR diversity, suggesting age selection. Total diversity estimates from one million sequenced T cells were considered lower bounds and underestimates. Since profiling was done on bulk unsorted PBMCs, naive and antigen-experienced compartments could not be conclusively compared.

V lost 6 bases and J lost 0 bases; the stretch between them is 11 bases long. Its CDR3 holds 14 amino acids, cysteine through phenylalanine. CDR3 DNA only is kept here, 42 bases in frame from base 1. CDR1 and CDR2, per the germline V gene, are SGHTA and FQGTGA. Donors were 35 to 40 systemically healthy Caucasian individuals from Russia aged about 6 to 100 years. About 9.6 milliliters of peripheral blood were collected from each donor into EDTA-treated Vacutainer tubes. Ficoll-Paque density-gradient centrifugation was used to isolate PBMCs, with at least 7 million per sample. Trizol reagent was used to extract total RNA from PBMCs, with at least 5 micrograms per sample. For every donor, an aliquot of PBMCs went through flow cytometry to measure the percentages of naive CD45RAhigh/CD27high T cells. The same specimen was also included in a second study, on T cells of mothers and their children. The second paper states: Nine systemically healthy Caucasian individuals served as donors, namely three mothers together with their six children. cDNA synthesis used all of the extracted RNA, with roughly 1.6 ug of RNA in each 15 ul reaction. In the second PCR, sample barcodes and 2-4 random nucleotides were introduced via the M1S primer. Each mother yielded over 8.5 million TCR beta CDR3 reads and each child 2.5 million to 3 million reads. Thymic selection similarly shapes TCR recombination output in related and unrelated pairs, with minor effect from inherited differences. Normalized repertoire overlap in related mother-child pairs was always slightly higher than in unrelated mother-child pairs, but the difference was never significant. No persistent microchimeric T cell clones were detected, at a sensitivity of roughly 99 clones per million clonotypes. To look for features that set related mother-child pairs apart from unrelated individuals, the researchers ran deep NGS to compare the TCR beta repertoires of mothers and children. On average, the children were approximately 11 +/- 4 years old, while the mothers were around 42 +/- 4 years old. After adapters were ligated using NEBNext reagents, the libraries underwent 100+100 nt paired-end sequencing on an Illumina HiSeq 2000. Mother and child libraries were prepared a month apart and sequenced in separate runs to prevent cross-contamination. For each donor, somewhere between about 500,000 and 2,300,000 distinct TCR beta clonotypes were identified. Naive TCR beta clonotypes were estimated from low-frequency clonotypes matched to each donor's FACS-determined naive share, without sorting.

Sequenced: blood. The TCR originated in a girl aged 2 to 9 in good health. Recombination linked TRBV7-3 to TRBJ1-1; the D gene assignment is ambiguous. The CDR3 is CASSLLALNTEAFF. The nucleotides read TGTGCCAGCAGTCTCCTGGCCCTGAACACTGAAGCTTTCTTT.